A single T cell receptor beta chain is shown here with its context. Antigen: not known. Both 60 Vbeta primers and 13 Jbeta primers went into the PCR. This table comes from immunoSEQ multiplex PCR, and its TCRdb copy is limited to in-frame clones, with some not included. This listing includes more than 100,000 clones. The entry originates in a study of cytomegalovirus exposure and HLA in healthy donors. There are 12 residues in the CDR3. CDR1 GTSNPN and CDR2 SVGIG come from the germline V gene (reference sequence). Trimming shortened V by 8 bases and J by 2 bases, and 13 bases separated the two germline ends. Points from the study as a whole: Donors were assumed by presence/absence analyses to have roughly uniform sequencing depth. In a later analysis, TCR association rates varied by HLA locus: DRB1 most, HLA-C fewest.

The sequence was obtained from a man in his forties in good health and CMV-seronegative. The rearrangement uses TRBV30 and TRBJ2-7; maybe TRBD2 (5 bases). Sequencing was carried out using PBMCs. This CDR3 is CAGYSGPYEQYF. The CDR3 bases are TGTGCCGGCTACAGCGGTCCCTACGAGCAGTACTTC.